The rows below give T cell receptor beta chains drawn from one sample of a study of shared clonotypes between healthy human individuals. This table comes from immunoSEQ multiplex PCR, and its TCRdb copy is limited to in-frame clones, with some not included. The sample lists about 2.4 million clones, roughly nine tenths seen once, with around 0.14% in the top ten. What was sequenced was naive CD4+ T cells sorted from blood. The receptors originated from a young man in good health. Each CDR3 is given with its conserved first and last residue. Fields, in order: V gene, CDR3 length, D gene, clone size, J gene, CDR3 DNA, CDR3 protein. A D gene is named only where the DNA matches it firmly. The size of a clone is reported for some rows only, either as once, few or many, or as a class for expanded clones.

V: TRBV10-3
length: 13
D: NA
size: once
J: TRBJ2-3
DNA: TGTGCCATCAGTGACCTTCGCACAGATACGCAGTATTTT
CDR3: CAISDLRTDTQYF

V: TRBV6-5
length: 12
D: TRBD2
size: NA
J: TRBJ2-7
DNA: TGTGCCTCGGGGGGGGCCGTCTCCGAGCAGTACTTC
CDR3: CASGGAVSEQYF

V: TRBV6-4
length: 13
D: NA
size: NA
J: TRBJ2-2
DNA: TGTGCCAGCAGTGACCCGAACACCGGGGAGCTGTTTTTT
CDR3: CASSDPNTGELFF

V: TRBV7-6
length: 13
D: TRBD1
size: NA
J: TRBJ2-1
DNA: TGTGCCAGCAGCCCGACAGGGGGCAATGAGCAGTTCTTC
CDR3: CASSPTGGNEQFF

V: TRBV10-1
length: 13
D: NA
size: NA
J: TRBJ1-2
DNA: TGCGCCAGCAGTGAGAACCAGGACTATGGCTACACCTTC
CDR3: CASSENQDYGYTF

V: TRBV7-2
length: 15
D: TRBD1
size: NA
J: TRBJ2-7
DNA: TGTGCCAGCAGCTTAGCTGGGACAGATTCCTACGAGCAGTACTTC
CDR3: CASSLAGTDSYEQYF

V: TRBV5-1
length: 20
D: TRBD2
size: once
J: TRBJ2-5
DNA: TGCGCCAGCAGCTTGGACGGCGCCCCGCTGGCCCGGGGGGATCAAGAGACCCAGTACTTC
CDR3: CASSLDGAPLARGDQETQYF

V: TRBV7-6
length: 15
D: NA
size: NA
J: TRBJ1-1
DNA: TGTGCCAGCAGCAAACCGACACCCAGGGCAACTGAAGCTTTCTTT
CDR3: CASSKPTPRATEAFF

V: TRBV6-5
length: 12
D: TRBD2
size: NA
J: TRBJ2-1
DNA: TGTGCCAGCAGCCGACTAGCCAATGAGCAGTTCTTC
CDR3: CASSRLANEQFF

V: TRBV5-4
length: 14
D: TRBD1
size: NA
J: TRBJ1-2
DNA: TGTGCCAGCAGCCAAACAGGGGACAGCTATGGCTACACCTTC
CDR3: CASSQTGDSYGYTF

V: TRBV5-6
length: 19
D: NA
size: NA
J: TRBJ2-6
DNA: TGTGCCAGCAGCTTTCTCGACAGGCCGATAAGCTCTGGGGCCAACGTCCTGACTTTC
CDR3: CASSFLDRPISSGANVLTF

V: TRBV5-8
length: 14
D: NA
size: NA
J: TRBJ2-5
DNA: TGTGCCAGCTCATTATCGGCCTTCCAAGAGACCCAGTACTTC
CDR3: CASSLSAFQETQYF

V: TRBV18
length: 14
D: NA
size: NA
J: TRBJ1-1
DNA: TGTGCCAGCTCGCCTGGGCCGGTGAACACTGAAGCTTTCTTT
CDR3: CASSPGPVNTEAFF

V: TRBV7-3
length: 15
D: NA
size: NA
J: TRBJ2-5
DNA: TGTGCCAGCAGCGAAATTCCGGGACCACAAGAGACCCAGTACTTC
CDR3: CASSEIPGPQETQYF

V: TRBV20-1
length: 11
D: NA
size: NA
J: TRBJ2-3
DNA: TGCAGTGCTAGTATTGAAGATACGCAGTATTTT
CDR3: CSASIEDTQYF

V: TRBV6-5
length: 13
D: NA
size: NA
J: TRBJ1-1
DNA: TGTGCCAGCAGAACAGAAAAGAACACTGAAGCTTTCTTT
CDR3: CASRTEKNTEAFF

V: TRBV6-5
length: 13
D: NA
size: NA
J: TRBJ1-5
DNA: TGTGCCAGCAGCCTTATCGCAAATCAGCCCCAGCATTTT
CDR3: CASSLIANQPQHF

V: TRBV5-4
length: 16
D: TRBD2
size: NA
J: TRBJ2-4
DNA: TGTGCCAGCAGCCCAGGGACTAGCGGCCCCGGGAACATTCAGTACTTC
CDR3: CASSPGTSGPGNIQYF

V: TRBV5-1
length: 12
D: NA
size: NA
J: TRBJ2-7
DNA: TGCGCCAGCAGCTTTCAGGGTCACGAGCAGTACTTC
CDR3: CASSFQGHEQYF

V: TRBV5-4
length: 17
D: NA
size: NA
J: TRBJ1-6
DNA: TGTGCCAGCAGCTTGTTTCTCGAGGGGAATATGGATTCACCCCTCCACTTT
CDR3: CASSLFLEGNMDSPLHF

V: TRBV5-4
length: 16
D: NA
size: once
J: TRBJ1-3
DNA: TGTGCCAGCAGCTTGAACTCTAGCCCGCGGGGGAACACCATATATTTT
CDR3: CASSLNSSPRGNTIYF

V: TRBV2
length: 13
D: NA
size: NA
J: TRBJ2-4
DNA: TGTGCCAGCAAGGAGGGTATCAAAAACATTCAGTACTTC
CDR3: CASKEGIKNIQYF

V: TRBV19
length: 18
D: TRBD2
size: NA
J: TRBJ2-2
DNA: TGTGCCAGCCTCGGGACTAGCGGGAGGCCACAGAACACCGGGGAGCTGTTTTTT
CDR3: CASLGTSGRPQNTGELFF

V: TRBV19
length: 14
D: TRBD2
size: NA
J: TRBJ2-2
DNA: TGTGCCAGTTGGCGCGGGAGCTTAACCGGGGAGCTGTTTTTT
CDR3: CASWRGSLTGELFF

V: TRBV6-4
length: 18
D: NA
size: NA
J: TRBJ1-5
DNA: TGTGCCAGCAGTGAAGGGTCCGAGAGGATTTATAGCAATCAGCCCCAGCATTTT
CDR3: CASSEGSERIYSNQPQHF